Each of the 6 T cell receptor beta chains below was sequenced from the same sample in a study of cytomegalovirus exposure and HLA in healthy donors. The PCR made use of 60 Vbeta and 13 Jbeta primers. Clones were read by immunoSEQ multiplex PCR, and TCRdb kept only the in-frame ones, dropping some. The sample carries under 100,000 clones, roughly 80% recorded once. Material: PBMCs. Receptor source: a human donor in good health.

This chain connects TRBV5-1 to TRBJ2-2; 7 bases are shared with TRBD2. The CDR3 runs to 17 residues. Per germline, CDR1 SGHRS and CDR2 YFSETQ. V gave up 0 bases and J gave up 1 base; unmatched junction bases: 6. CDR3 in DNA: TGCGCCAGCAGCTTGGGTACTGGCGGGGGGAACACCGGGGAGCTGTTTTTT. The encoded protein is CASSLGTGGGNTGELFF. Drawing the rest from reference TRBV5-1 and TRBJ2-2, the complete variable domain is KAGVTQTPRYLIKTRGQQVTLSCSPISGHRSVSWYQQTPGQGLQFLFEYFSETQRNKGNFPGRFSGRQFSNSRSEMNVSTLELGDSALYLCASSLGTGGGNTGELFFGEGSRLTVL.

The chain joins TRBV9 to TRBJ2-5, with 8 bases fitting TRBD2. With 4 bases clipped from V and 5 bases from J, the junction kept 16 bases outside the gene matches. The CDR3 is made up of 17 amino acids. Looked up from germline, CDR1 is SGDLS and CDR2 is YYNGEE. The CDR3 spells CASSPQMTGGPGETQYF. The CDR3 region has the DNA TGTGCCAGCAGCCCCCAAATGACGGGGGGGCCGGGGGAGACCCAGTACTTC.

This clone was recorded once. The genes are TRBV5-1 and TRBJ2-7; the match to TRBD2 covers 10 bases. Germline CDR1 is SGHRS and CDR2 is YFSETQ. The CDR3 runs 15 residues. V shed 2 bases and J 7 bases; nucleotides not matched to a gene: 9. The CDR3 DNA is TGCGCCAGCAGCTTCCAGACTAGCGGGCCTGGGGAGCAGTACTTC. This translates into CASSFQTSGPGEQYF.

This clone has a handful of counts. In DNA form, the CDR3 reads TGTGCCAGCAGCTTTTTTCACCTCATAGCCACAGATACGCAGTATTTT. Translated, it gives CASSFFHLIATDTQYF. The V call is TRBV7-9, the J call TRBJ2-3; D is undetermined. Germline CDR1 reads SEHNR; CDR2 reads FQNEAQ (reference sequence). The CDR3 totals 16 residues. Trimming pared 3 bases from V and 2 bases from J, leaving 15 bases between.

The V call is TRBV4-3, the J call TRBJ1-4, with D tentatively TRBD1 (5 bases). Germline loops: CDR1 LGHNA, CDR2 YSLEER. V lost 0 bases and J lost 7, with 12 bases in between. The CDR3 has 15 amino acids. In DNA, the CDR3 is TGCGCCAGCAGCCAAGACCTAGGGGATGGTGAAAAACTGTTTTTT. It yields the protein CASSQDLGDGEKLFF.

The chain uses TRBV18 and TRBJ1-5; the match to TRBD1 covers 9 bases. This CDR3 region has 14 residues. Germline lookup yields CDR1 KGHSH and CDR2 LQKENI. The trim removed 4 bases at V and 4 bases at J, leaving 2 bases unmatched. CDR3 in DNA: TGTGCCAGCTCACTTGGACAGGGGAATCAGCCCCAGCATTTT. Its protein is CASSLGQGNQPQHF.